This T cell receptor beta chain comes out of a study of CD8 T cells in Susac syndrome (dated by TCRdb to about 2019). Background for the entire study: Whether CD8+ T cell activation and differentiation in Susac syndrome was antigen driven was tested using repertoire sequencing. Overall study results and their limits: The TCR sequencing and HLA analysis was acknowledged to have included a relatively small number of individuals.

RNA was extracted using the RNeasy kit, and about 0.45 to 1 ug of the RNA was reverse transcribed with random hexamers. The immunoSEQ multiplex PCR assay, covering 54 Vbeta and 13 Jbeta segments, was used to amplify TCR beta CDR3 regions. PCR amplification bias was corrected using a synthetic template baseline for primer optimization and computational correction. Processing in the source paper ran as follows. Only productive sequences were kept, with reads annotated to V, D and J genes according to IMGT and analyzed in immunoSEQ Analyzer. Clonality was computed as one minus Shannon entropy normalized by log2 of the number of productive unique sequences. Public and private clones were assessed among the 100 most prevalent clones of each patient and control. Susac-specific clones were defined as absent from healthy and MS cohorts, 800 to 1,200 published viral clones and other ImmuneACCESS disease sequences. The public reads were reprocessed in TCRdb via fastp at Q25 and MiXCR, keeping in-frame beta chains. Records with the same CDR3 protein are collapsed into one entry carrying the most frequent genes and DNA. The authors' filters were not applied to this entry. The sample contains roughly 120,000 distinct CDR3 sequences, less than 95% of them found a single time. About 0.13% of the sample comes from the top ten.

Points on this clonotype: Which antigen it targets is not known. No base quality information exists; no much larger clone differs at one position.

Per the germline V gene, SGHVS is the CDR1 and FNYEAQ is the CDR2. Trimming removed 5 bases from V and 2 bases from J; the gene matches leave 14 bases unexplained. The CDR3 starts with the cysteine, ends with the phenylalanine, and has 17 residues. Solely the CDR3 DNA is kept, with 51 bases framed from the first base. Peripheral blood CD8+ and CD4+ T cells from healthy donors, Susac syndrome patients and multiple sclerosis patients were profiled using high-throughput TCR beta sequencing. Multiple sclerosis controls were treatment-naive patients with stable or active relapsing-remitting disease fulfilling revised McDonald criteria. Bulk CD8+ and CD4+ T cells were purified magnetically by negative isolation, whereas CD8+ TEMRA cells were enriched by FACS. Blood was drawn into EDTA tubes, processed within 24 hours, and PBMCs were isolated by density gradient centrifugation. PBMCs intended for TCR sequencing were cryopreserved in liquid nitrogen and were subsequently thawed in a 37 degrees C water bath. The sorted or isolated CD4+, CD8+ and CD8+ TEMRA cells had a purity of 90% or higher.

The source material was CD4+ T cells from PBMCs. The V and J segments used are TRBV7-6 and TRBJ1-2, and 7 bases in between align with TRBD1. The origin of this receptor is a human donor with multiple sclerosis. CDR3 reads: CASSPSAGTAYNYGYTF. The sequenced DNA is TGTGCCAGCAGCCCTAGTGCCGGGACAGCTTACAACTATGGCTACACCTTC.